Below, one T cell receptor (beta chain) is given with its context. The antigen this receptor binds is unknown. The record has no base qualities; no much larger clone is one base away. High-throughput TCR beta sequencing profiled peripheral blood CD8+ and CD4+ T cells from healthy donors, Susac syndrome patients and multiple sclerosis patients. The multiple sclerosis controls were treatment-naive patients who had stable or active relapsing-remitting disease and met the revised McDonald criteria. Bulk CD8+ and CD4+ T cells were purified magnetically by negative isolation, whereas CD8+ TEMRA cells were enriched by FACS. Blood was collected in EDTA tubes and processed within 24 hours, with PBMCs isolated through density gradient centrifugation. PBMCs intended for TCR sequencing were cryopreserved in liquid nitrogen and were subsequently thawed in a 37 degrees C water bath. The sorted or isolated CD4+, CD8+ and CD8+ TEMRA cells reached a purity of at least 90%.

The sample comes from a study of CD8 T cells in Susac syndrome (dated by TCRdb to between 2017 and 2020). With regard to the full study: The study used repertoire sequencing to test whether antigen drove CD8+ T cell activation and differentiation in Susac syndrome.

The full study reports these points: The TCR sequencing and HLA analysis was acknowledged to have included a relatively small number of individuals.

RNA was extracted with the RNeasy kit and roughly 0.45 to 1 ug was reverse transcribed using random hexamers. TCR beta CDR3 regions were amplified with the immunoSEQ multiplex PCR assay covering 54 Vbeta and 13 Jbeta segments. To correct PCR amplification bias, a synthetic template baseline was used for both primer optimization and computational correction. The original methods were these. Only productive sequences were kept, with reads annotated to V, D and J genes according to IMGT and analyzed in immunoSEQ Analyzer. Clonality was calculated as one minus the Shannon entropy normalized by log2 of the number of productive unique sequences. For each patient and control, public and private clones were evaluated within the 100 most prevalent clones. A clone was defined as Susac-specific if it was absent from the healthy and MS cohorts, from 950 to 1,300 published viral clones and from other ImmuneACCESS disease sequences. The public sequencing data were trimmed at Q25 with fastp and processed into clonotypes with MiXCR by TCRdb, which kept only in-frame beta chains. Every CDR3 protein is listed once, alongside the most common genes and DNA of its rows. What appears here as the V and J calls and clone size reflects TCRdb's work, not the paper's. The sample data list fewer than 350,000 distinct CDR3 sequences, and around 90% of these were observed just once. The top ten hold about 0.063% of the sample.

This TCR came from a human donor with multiple sclerosis. The specimen was CD4+ T cells from PBMCs.

The DNA is TGTGCCAGCAGTTACTCGAGGGCAGACACTGAAGCTTTCTTT. This yields the protein CASSYSRADTEAFF. In this chain, TRBV6-6 is recombined with TRBJ1-1; no D gene is confidently identified. From the cysteine up to the phenylalanine, the CDR3 has a length of 14 residues. The kept DNA is CDR3 alone, 42 bases in frame from the first base. The V end loses 0 bases and the J end loses 3 bases, and a stretch of 8 bases separates them. CDR1 and CDR2, per the germline V gene (reference sequence), are MNHNY and SVGAGI.